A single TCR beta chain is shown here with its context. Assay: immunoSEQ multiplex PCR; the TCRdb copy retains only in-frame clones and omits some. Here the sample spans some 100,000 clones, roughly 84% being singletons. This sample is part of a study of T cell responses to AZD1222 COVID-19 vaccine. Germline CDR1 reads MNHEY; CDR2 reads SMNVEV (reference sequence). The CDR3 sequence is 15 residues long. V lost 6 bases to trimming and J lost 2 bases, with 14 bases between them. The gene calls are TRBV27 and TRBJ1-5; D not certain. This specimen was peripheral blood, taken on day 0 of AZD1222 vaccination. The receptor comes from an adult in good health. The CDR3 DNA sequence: TGTGCCAGCAGCCCCCAGGCGACGGGCAATCAGCCCCAGCATTTT. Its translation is CASSPQATGNQPQHF.